These T cell receptor beta chains were read from a single sample in a study of beta chain features in type 1 diabetes. Here immunoSEQ multiplex PCR was the method, and the copy in TCRdb shows in-frame clones only, minus some. The repertoire holds under 300,000 clones, with approximately 15% as singletons. Source material: naive CD4+ T cells from blood. The receptors derive from a young man with type 1 diabetes. The CDR3 runs from the conserved cysteine through the conserved F or W. A D gene is named only where the DNA matches it firmly. Size tells how often a clone was seen (once, few, many) or the class of an expanded clone, and some rows leave it out.

J: TRBJ2-7; D: TRBD2; size: .; V: TRBV25-1; CDR3: CASSERLAAPYEQYF; DNA: TGTGCCAGCAGTGAACGGCTAGCGGCCCCCTACGAGCAGTACTTC
J: TRBJ2-7; D: TRBD2; size: few; V: TRBV7-6; CDR3: CASSLGGTNHEQYF; DNA: TGTGCCAGCAGCTTAGGGGGGACTAACCACGAGCAGTACTTC
J: TRBJ1-6; D: .; size: .; V: TRBV4-2; CDR3: CASSQAEDAGAPLHF; DNA: TGTGCCAGCAGCCAAGCGGAGGACGCCGGAGCACCCCTCCACTTT
J: TRBJ2-1; D: .; size: few; V: TRBV19; CDR3: CASSTGVYNEQFF; DNA: TGTGCCAGTAGTACCGGGGTCTACAATGAGCAGTTCTTC
J: TRBJ2-6; D: .; size: few; V: TRBV7-9; CDR3: CASSSQSGANVLTF; DNA: TGTGCCAGCAGCTCCCAATCTGGGGCCAACGTCCTGACTTTC
J: TRBJ1-1; D: TRBD1; size: few; V: TRBV29-1; CDR3: CSVSDRGSTEAFF; DNA: TGCAGCGTTTCGGACAGGGGGAGCACTGAAGCTTTCTTT
J: TRBJ2-3; D: .; size: .; V: TRBV10-3; CDR3: CAISPSLSTDTQYF; DNA: TGTGCCATCTCTCCTAGCCTGAGCACAGATACGCAGTATTTT
J: TRBJ2-4; D: TRBD1; size: .; V: TRBV5-1; CDR3: CASSLGQGDKNIQYF; DNA: TGCGCCAGCAGCTTGGGACAGGGCGACAAAAACATTCAGTACTTC
J: TRBJ2-5; D: .; size: .; V: TRBV25-1; CDR3: CASSDARSRGETQYF; DNA: TGTGCCAGCAGTGACGCGCGGAGCCGAGGGGAGACCCAGTACTTC
J: TRBJ1-5; D: .; size: .; V: TRBV9; CDR3: CASSVGTYPNQPQHF; DNA: TGTGCCAGCAGCGTAGGTACATATCCCAATCAGCCCCAGCATTTT
J: TRBJ2-7; D: .; size: .; V: TRBV6-5; CDR3: CASQAGLPLWEQYF; DNA: TGTGCCAGTCAAGCGGGTCTACCTCTTTGGGAGCAGTACTTC
J: TRBJ1-1; D: .; size: .; V: TRBV19; CDR3: CASSLDTGTEAFF; DNA: TGTGCCAGTAGTCTGGACACAGGGACTGAAGCTTTCTTT
J: TRBJ1-5; D: .; size: few; V: TRBV19; CDR3: CASREQGSSNQPQHF; DNA: TGTGCCAGTAGGGAGCAGGGAAGTAGCAATCAGCCCCAGCATTTT
J: TRBJ1-1; D: .; size: few; V: TRBV11-2; CDR3: CASSFGMGPAFF; DNA: TGTGCCAGCAGCTTCGGTATGGGGCCAGCTTTCTTT
J: TRBJ2-5; D: TRBD1; size: .; V: TRBV7-9; CDR3: CASSLGQGAETQYF; DNA: TGTGCCAGCAGCTTAGGACAGGGGGCCGAGACCCAGTACTTC
J: TRBJ2-5; D: TRBD2; size: .; V: TRBV28; CDR3: CASSSPGRRQETQYF; DNA: TGTGCCAGCAGTTCTCCCGGGAGGCGGCAAGAGACCCAGTACTTC
J: TRBJ1-5; D: .; size: .; V: TRBV30; CDR3: CAWSAVGGAQPQHF; DNA: TGTGCCTGGAGTGCAGTTGGTGGGGCTCAGCCCCAGCATTTT
J: TRBJ2-1; D: .; size: .; V: TRBV7-9; CDR3: CAPRRPGGDSSYNEQFF; DNA: TGTGCCCCCAGACGACCGGGAGGGGACAGCTCCTACAATGAGCAGTTCTTC
J: TRBJ2-1; D: .; size: .; V: TRBV11-2; CDR3: CASSLVRDSTVNEQFF; DNA: TGTGCCAGCAGCTTAGTTCGGGACTCCACCGTCAATGAGCAGTTCTTC
J: TRBJ2-4; D: .; size: .; V: TRBV2; CDR3: CASTSTGTLLKNIQYF; DNA: TGTGCCAGCACTTCGACAGGCACCCTCCTCAAAAACATTCAGTACTTC
J: TRBJ2-2; D: TRBD2; size: few; V: TRBV7-9; CDR3: CASSPRSGGTGELFF; DNA: TGTGCCAGCAGCCCCCGGAGCGGGGGTACCGGGGAGCTGTTTTTT
J: TRBJ2-7; D: TRBD1; size: .; V: TRBV2; CDR3: CASKLTGQAYEQYF; DNA: TGTGCCAGCAAACTTACTGGACAGGCCTACGAGCAGTACTTC
J: TRBJ1-6; D: .; size: few; V: TRBV18; CDR3: CASSRGQNSPLHF; DNA: TGTGCCAGCTCGCGCGGGCAGAATTCACCCCTCCACTTT
J: TRBJ1-2; D: .; size: few; V: TRBV7-2; CDR3: CASSLWTADFYGYTF; DNA: TGTGCCAGCAGCCTTTGGACAGCGGACTTCTATGGCTACACCTTC
J: TRBJ2-6; D: TRBD1; size: .; V: TRBV18; CDR3: CASSPVGQGGSGANVLTF; DNA: TGTGCCAGCTCACCAGTGGGACAGGGAGGCTCTGGGGCCAACGTCCTGACTTTC
J: TRBJ1-2; D: TRBD1; size: .; V: TRBV19; CDR3: CASSRGQGPFYGYTF; DNA: TGTGCCAGTAGTAGGGGACAGGGGCCGTTCTATGGCTACACCTTC
J: TRBJ2-1; D: TRBD2; size: .; V: TRBV4-1; CDR3: CASSQEGGGRGSYNEQFF; DNA: TGCGCCAGCAGCCAAGAGGGGGGCGGGAGGGGGTCCTACAATGAGCAGTTCTTC
J: TRBJ1-1; D: .; size: few; V: TRBV30; CDR3: CAWSAGGNTEAFF; DNA: TGTGCCTGGAGTGCCGGTGGGAACACTGAAGCTTTCTTT
J: TRBJ2-7; D: TRBD2; size: many; V: TRBV30; CDR3: CAWSTGGEQYF; DNA: TGTGCCTGGAGCACGGGGGGGGAGCAGTACTTC